This T cell receptor (beta chain) was recorded in a study of lymphopenia after photon versus proton radiotherapy. J gave up 1 base and V 5 bases, and 5 bases lay outside the gene matches. The CDR3 loop spans 14 amino acids. From germline, CDR1 is SQVTM and CDR2 ANQGSEA. Here immunoSEQ multiplex PCR was the method, and the copy in TCRdb shows in-frame clones only, minus some. The data contain 65,000 to 85,000 clones, just under 95% of them singletons. The chain uses TRBV29-1 and TRBJ1-1; TRBD1 aligns across 9 bases. Sequencing was performed on peripheral blood, taken from a patient treated with photon-based radiotherapy. This clonotype originated in a woman aged 40 to 50 with cholangiocarcinoma. As DNA, the CDR3 is TGCAGCGTTCCCCGACAGGGGGAGAACACTGAAGCTTTCTTT. As protein: CSVPRQGENTEAFF.